The 17 T cell receptor beta chains below come from one sample, sequenced in a study of human T cells and chemical hapten exposure. TCRdb re-derived calls from the RACE reads in MiXCR, one entry per CDR3 protein. The table records 85,000 to 95,000 distinct CDR3 sequences, approximately 10% of them present only once. Time point: patch test 2, 6 weeks after DPC sensitization. Treatment described: therapeutic diphenylcyclopropenone sensitization with weekly scalp DPC. This material consisted of whole blood, taken in connection with sensitization to the hapten diphenylcyclopropenone (DPC). All receptors derive from a man between 40 and 49 years old with alopecia areata. Some clones in this sample may be carry-over from other donors' samples.

At least ten counts were recorded for this clonotype. This chain uses TRBV20-1 with TRBJ1-5; D might be TRBD1 (5 bases). V lost 3 bases and J lost 6, with 9 bases in between. CDR1 is DFQATT, CDR2 SNEGSKA, per germline (reference sequence). This CDR3 has 12 amino acids. The CDR3 protein is CSASPGTQPQHF. The CDR3 DNA reads TGCAGTGCTAGTCCGGGGACTCAGCCCCAGCATTTT.

There are many counts of this clonotype. The chain has TRBV6-2 or TRBV6-3 and TRBJ2-3, with no clear D. Trimming removed 2 bases from V and 5 bases from J, with 2 bases in between. The CDR3 totals 11 residues. CDR1 and CDR2 from the germline V gene are MNHEY and SVGEGT. This CDR3 reads CASSYGDTQYF. CDR3 sequence (DNA): TGTGCCAGCAGTTACGGAGATACGCAGTATTTT.

The J gene is TRBJ2-7, the V gene TRBV27, with D maybe TRBD2 (7 bases). Germline V CDR1 and CDR2: MNHEY, SMNVEV (reference sequence). V shed 5 bases and J shed 6 bases, with 14 bases lying between them. The CDR3 spans 13 residues. This chain's CDR3 is CASSRGATGEQYV. The CDR3 region has the DNA TGTGCCAGCAGTCGGGGGGCAACGGGCGAGCAGTACGTC.

The table lists this clonotype with many counts. The chain is built from TRBV6-5 and TRBJ2-5; D gene uncertain. The germline gives CDR1 MNHEY, CDR2 SVGAGI. CDR3 length: 14 amino acids. Trimming removed 1 base from V and 2 bases from J, with 8 bases in between. CDR3 in DNA: TGTGCCAGCAGTTACTATTCGAAGCAAGAGACCCAGTACTTC. It is translated as CASSYYSKQETQYF.

This clonotype was recorded a few times. V gene TRBV27 combines with J gene TRBJ2-7, with D possibly matching TRBD2 (6 bases). V was clipped by 3 bases and J by 0 bases, with 12 bases between them. The CDR3 is made up of 15 amino acids. Germline CDR1 MNHEY, CDR2 SMNVEV (reference sequence). In DNA form, the CDR3 reads TGTGCCAGCAGTTTTCGGCGGGGTTTCTCCTACGAGCAGTACTTC. It encodes CASSFRRGFSYEQYF.

This clonotype occurred many times. The chain carries TRBV30 and TRBJ1-1; D is uncertain. This CDR3 contains 12 residues. V lost 3 bases to trimming and J lost 4 bases, with 9 bases between them. CDR1 is GTSNPN and CDR2 is SVGIG in the germline V gene (reference sequence). The CDR3 here is CAWSHGPTEAFF. The CDR3, as DNA: TGTGCCTGGAGCCACGGTCCCACTGAAGCTTTCTTT.

This clonotype was counted only a few times. The chain carries TRBV20-1 and TRBJ1-6; TRBD1 might be the D (5 bases). Germline CDR1 and CDR2: DFQATT and SNEGSKA (reference sequence). The CDR3 has 17 amino acids. V lost 1 base, J lost 0 bases, and 13 bases lay in between. CDR3 sequence reads: CSARVRDASSYNSPLHF. DNA of the CDR3: TGCAGTGCTAGAGTAAGGGACGCCAGCTCCTATAATTCACCCCTCCACTTT.

As regards this clonotype: At one of its ends the junction is not consistent with the germline gene, which may arise from a read error. The chain couples TRBV29-1 to TRBJ1-1; possible D gene TRBD1, 5 bases. Germline loops: CDR1 SQVTM, CDR2 ANQGSEA. This CDR3 region has 13 residues. The CDR3 reads CSVDPGLKTEAFF. The CDR3 DNA sequence: TGCAGCGTTGACCCGGGGCTGAAAACTGAAGCTTTCTTT.

This sequence joins TRBV14 and TRBJ2-3; D might be TRBD2 (5 bases). V lost 3 bases and J lost 0, with 16 bases in between. CDR1 is SGHDN and CDR2 is FVKESK in the germline V gene. The CDR3 covers 17 residues. CDR3 protein: CASSHPQRMSSTDTQYF. The CDR3 DNA is TGTGCCAGCAGCCACCCCCAGCGGATGTCTAGCACAGATACGCAGTATTTT.

The chain employs TRBV5-1 and TRBJ2-2; D not resolved. CDR3 size: 15 residues. Trimming cost V 4 bases and J 1 base, with 11 bases left between them. CDR1 is SGHRS and CDR2 is YFSETQ in the germline V gene. Here the CDR3 reads CASSRSPMNTGELFF. The CDR3 nucleotides are TGCGCCAGCAGCAGATCTCCTATGAACACCGGGGAGCTGTTTTTT.

This clonotype was picked up a small number of times. The chain combines TRBV5-1 with TRBJ2-5, with a weak D call TRBD1 (6 bases). V was clipped by 5 bases and J by 4 bases, with 9 bases between them. CDR1 SGHRS and CDR2 YFSETQ come from the germline V gene. The CDR3 has 12 residues. CDR3 protein: CASRQGSETQYF. The CDR3 DNA sequence: TGCGCCAGCAGACAGGGATCAGAGACCCAGTACTTC.

This chain connects TRBV7-3 to TRBJ1-3; D not certain. This CDR3 comprises 13 residues. The germline CDR1 and CDR2 sequences are SGHTA and FQGTGA. V was cut by 2 bases and J by 9 bases, with 11 bases left in between. For the CDR3, the DNA is TGTGCCAGCAGCTTATCCCCTGAGGGCACCATATATTTT. This encodes CASSLSPEGTIYF.

The chain links TRBV7-8 to TRBJ1-3; D is perhaps TRBD1 (5 bases). The V end was cut by 1 base, the J end by 2 bases, with 15 bases between. Germline CDR1 is SGHVS and CDR2 is FQNEAQ. This CDR3 is 17 amino acids long. The CDR3 reads CASSLEAGFLAGNTIYF. The CDR3 coding sequence is TGTGCCAGCAGCTTAGAGGCAGGGTTTCTTGCTGGAAACACCATATATTTT.

This clonotype has a count of ten or more. This rearrangement joins TRBV12-3 or TRBV12-4 to TRBJ1-1, with D possibly matching TRBD1 (5 bases). There are 12 residues in the CDR3. Trimming took 6 bases from V and 7 from J, leaving 12 bases between them. The CDR3 region has the DNA TGTGCCAGCAGCACCCGACAGTATGAAGCTTTCTTT. Encoded protein: CASSTRQYEAFF.

The chain carries TRBV7-8 and TRBJ2-1; a possible D gene is TRBD2 (6 bases). CDR1 SGHVS and CDR2 FQNEAQ come from the germline V gene. The CDR3 is 15 residues long. V dropped 5 bases and J dropped 6 bases, with 17 bases sitting between them. Here the CDR3 DNA reads TGTGCCAGCAGCCCCCAGAAGGGACTTTTCAATGAGCAGTTCTTC. Protein sequence: CASSPQKGLFNEQFF.

This chain connects TRBV12-2 to TRBJ2-5; TRBD1 is taken as the D call from the table, unchecked against the DNA. TRBV12-2 is a recognized pseudogene. The CDR3 consists of 14 residues. As DNA, the CDR3 is TGTGCAAGTCGCTCGTCGGGATTTAAAGAGACCCAGTACTTC. Its translation: CASRSSGFKETQYF.

This clonotype was picked up a small number of times. V usage is TRBV5-1 and J usage is TRBJ1-5; D uncertain. The V gene lost 0 bases and the J gene lost 3 bases, with 4 bases spanning the gap. This CDR3 spans 13 amino acids. Germline CDR1 is SGHRS and CDR2 is YFSETQ. The CDR3 DNA sequence: TGCGCCAGCAGCTTGGGGAACAATCAGCCCCAGCATTTT. Its protein product is CASSLGNNQPQHF.